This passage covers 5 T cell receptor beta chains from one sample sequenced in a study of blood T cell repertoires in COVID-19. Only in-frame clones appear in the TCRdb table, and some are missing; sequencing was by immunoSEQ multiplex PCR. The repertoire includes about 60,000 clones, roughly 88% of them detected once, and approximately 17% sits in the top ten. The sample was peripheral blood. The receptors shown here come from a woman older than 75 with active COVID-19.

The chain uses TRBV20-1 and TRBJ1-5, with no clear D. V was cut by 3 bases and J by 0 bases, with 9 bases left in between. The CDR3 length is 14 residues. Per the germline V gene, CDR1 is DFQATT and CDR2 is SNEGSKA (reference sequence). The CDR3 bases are TGCAGTGCTAGTGGTTTTTATAGCAATCAGCCCCAGCATTTT. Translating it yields CSASGFYSNQPQHF.

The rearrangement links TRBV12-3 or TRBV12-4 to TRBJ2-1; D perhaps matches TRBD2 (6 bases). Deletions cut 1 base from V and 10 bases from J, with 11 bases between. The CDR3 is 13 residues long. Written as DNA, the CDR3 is TGTGCCAGCAGTTTAGGAGGGCTAGCGGAGCAGTTCTTC. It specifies CASSLGGLAEQFF.

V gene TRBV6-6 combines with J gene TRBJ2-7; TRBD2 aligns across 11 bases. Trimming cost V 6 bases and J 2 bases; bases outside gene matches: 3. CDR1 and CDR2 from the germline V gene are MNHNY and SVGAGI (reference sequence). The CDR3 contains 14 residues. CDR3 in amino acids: CASRGLAETYEQYF. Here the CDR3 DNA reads TGTGCCAGCAGGGGACTAGCGGAGACCTACGAGCAGTACTTC.

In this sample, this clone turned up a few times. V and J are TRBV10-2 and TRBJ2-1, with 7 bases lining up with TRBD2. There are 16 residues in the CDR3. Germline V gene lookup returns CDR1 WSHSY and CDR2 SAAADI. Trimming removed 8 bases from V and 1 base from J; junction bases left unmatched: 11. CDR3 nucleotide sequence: TGCGCCAGCGGAAGGGCCTCGCGGGGGTCCTACAATGAGCAGTTCTTC. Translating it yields CASGRASRGSYNEQFF.

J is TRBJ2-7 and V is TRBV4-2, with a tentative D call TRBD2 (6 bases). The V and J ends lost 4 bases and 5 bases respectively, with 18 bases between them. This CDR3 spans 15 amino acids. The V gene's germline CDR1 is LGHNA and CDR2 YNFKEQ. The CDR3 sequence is CASSRGTPGRDEQYF. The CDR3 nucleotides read TGTGCCAGCAGCCGCGGGACTCCGGGGCGTGACGAGCAGTACTTC.